The sequence of this T cell receptor (beta chain) was determined in a study of cytomegalovirus exposure and HLA in healthy donors (dated by TCRdb to 2016 to 2017). Some background on the complete study: An earlier analysis of some 550 of the donors reported more than 250 Gb of sequence data and roughly 100 million unique TCR beta sequences from roughly 180 million T cells. Four or five DR-DQ haplotypes were handled as single units for association and clustering, since linkage in the cohort was strong. The study aimed to test whether signatures of past pathogen exposure could be identified by cataloging public T cell receptors. The study used immunosequencing to profile the T cell repertoires of about 670 subjects and linked those repertoires to cytomegalovirus serostatus. In a later analysis, previously published TCR beta repertoires from roughly 710 donors were re-analyzed and high-resolution HLA genotyping was added so that TCR occurrence patterns could be studied. HLA typing covered class I and class II loci at four-digit resolution. The genetic ancestry cluster associated with self-reported Caucasian donors included 81% of the roughly 410 genotyped donors. To decide whether each TCR beta V gene segment behaved as functional or pseudogenic, an earlier analysis of some 600 of the donors relied on high-throughput TCR beta sequencing. The number of donors typed differed by locus, with about 629-630 for A, B, C, DRB1 and DQB1, over 500 for DQA1, some 570 for DPA1, and 450 to 480 for DPB1. In the later analysis, no new phenotypic data were used to find candidate immune exposures; instead, reliance was placed on TCR beta sequences and their occurrence across donors. An early release that covered about 600 HLA-typed donors contained approximately 300 gigabases of sequencing data and tens of millions of unique TCR sequences. Among some 400 genotyped donors of the cohort, an average of roughly 240,000 unique TCR beta nucleotide sequences were sequenced per donor, around 20% of them non-productive. All discovery cohort repertoires had been generated on a single sequencing platform. A later genetic analysis used genome-wide SNP genotypes for 398 of the 666 donors, treating that subset as a discovery cohort. Alongside the repertoire data, information on donor age, sex, ethnicity and CMV serostatus was compiled. High-throughput TCR immunosequencing, statistical association of individual TCRs with disease status, and machine learning were combined to predict cytomegalovirus infection status. Along with the roughly 670-subject first cohort, a separate validation cohort of 120 different subjects was used. What the authors observed across the whole study: A cluster of highly shared sequence variants was judged likely to be a technical artifact of the sequencing pipeline. According to the authors, the approach could potentially be generalized to other disease states and immunological phenotypes. In vitro tests confirmed that a few of the cytomegalovirus-associated TCR beta chains recognize cytomegalovirus antigens. A further reported finding was that TCR beta sequences accurately predicted the HLA-A and HLA-B alleles for most subjects in the first cohort. A later analysis found that TCR association rates varied across HLA loci, with DRB1 alleles showing the most associated TCRs and HLA-C alleles the fewest. In a later genetic analysis, a missense DCLRE1C variant was associated with V-gene and J-gene trimming of TCR beta chains, and the association was replicated in an independent cohort. Because some donors lacked HLA typing at each locus, the association tests relied only on the typed subset. Linkage disequilibrium might explain the correlated functional status among segregating V segments, but an unknown experimental factor could not be ruled out. In a later genetic analysis, fewer N-insertions in productive TCRs were reported among donors in an Asian-associated ancestry cluster than the approximately 670-donor mean. The study gave a list of 150 to 200 TCR beta chains associated with cytomegalovirus. The classifier was reported to diagnose cytomegalovirus status with high specificity and sensitivity in both the original and validation cohorts. Presence/absence analyses assumed roughly uniform sequencing depth across donors, an assumption that may not hold. According to a later analysis, parvovirus B19, influenza, CMV and Epstein-Barr virus appeared linked to several top co-occurrence clusters. In an earlier analysis of 450 to 750 of the donors, most TCR beta V segments appeared in productive rearrangements about 87% or about 30% of the time, broadly matching IMGT annotations. The cohort was sequenced for TCR beta chains only, and without alpha or paired-chain data the features that could be detected were limited. CMV serostatus was the only immune exposure information available for the cohort. In a later analysis, HLA-associated TCR beta chains showed more clonal expansion and lower generation probabilities than non-associated chains that were equally common. Most TCR sequences were seen in very few donors, while some public TCRs were found in many individuals. A later analysis associated about 18,000 TCR beta sequences with specific HLA alleles at a false discovery rate of 0.05. According to a later analysis, most CMV-associated TCR beta chains appeared to be HLA-restricted, and the HLA associations seemed to be driven largely by CMV exposure. Because counts were too low, about 15 rarely observed V segments, including chromosome 9 orphons, were left out of the earlier analysis of approximately 580 of the donors. Because the 87-base-pair reads could not distinguish some IMGT-functional V segments, including TRBV6-2 and TRBV6-3, those segments were excluded. When HLA alleles, especially DR and DQ, strongly co-occurred, attributing TCR associations to individual alleles was difficult.

Library prep was done by the immunoSEQ multiplex PCR assay. A mixture of 60 forward primers for TCR Vbeta segments and 13 reverse primers for TCR Jbeta segments was used in the multiplex PCR. The CDR3 region of rearranged TCR beta genes was amplified from genomic DNA with a multiplex PCR assay. On the Illumina HiSeq System, the amplified TCR beta libraries were sequenced as 87-base-pair reads. The paper's data handling went like this. In a later analysis, 77 million or so unique TCR beta chains were counted across the 650 to 750 repertoires, and roughly 9.9 million of these chains were shared by at least two donors. To remove PCR and sequencing errors, raw reads were error-corrected and collapsed into unique sequences using a nearest-neighbor algorithm that merged closely related sequences. CDR3 sequences were aligned to IMGT reference sequences to assign V, D and J gene segments. For a sequence to be retained, a match of at least six nucleotides to both a V gene segment and a J gene segment was required. A rearrangement was called productive if the CDR3 had no stop codons and remained in frame with V and J, and every other rearrangement was called non-productive. Following IMGT convention, CDR3 was defined as the stretch from the second conserved V-encoded cysteine up to the conserved J-encoded phenylalanine. Sequences without an unambiguous match to a single V gene segment were excluded from the earlier analysis of approximately 560 of the donors. In an earlier analysis of several hundred of the donors, V segments were called functional above 56.7% productive rearrangements and were called segregating when the between-donor standard deviation exceeded 5%. A statistical classification framework was built for diagnosing cytomegalovirus status from the catalog of TCR beta chain sequences. V and J gene assignment, in a later analysis, came from comparing TCR nucleotide sequences with IMGT/GENE-DB human TR gene sequences. Using the TCRdist pipeline, a later analysis assigned CDR3 sequences along with most-parsimonious VDJ recombination scenarios. A later analysis defined each TCR beta chain by its CDR3 amino acid sequence plus V-gene family, and excluded reads lacking a unique V-gene family. A later analysis removed 592 highly shared, low-generation-probability nucleotide sequences to deal with suspected cross-contamination and a sequencing artifact. In a later analysis, a clonal expansion index was calculated for each public chain from normalized within-repertoire ranks of inferred template counts. A later analysis computed generation probabilities with a VDJ recombination model fitted to out-of-frame rearrangements, and checked the results against IGoR. Hypergeometric tests were used in a later analysis to score TCR-TCR, TCR-HLA and TCR-CMV co-occurrence, with a repertoire-size bias correction applied to the TCR pairs. A later analysis estimated false discovery rates by permuting HLA or CMV assignments 20 times. In a later analysis, co-occurring TCRs were grouped using DBSCAN, with TCRdist sequence similarity added in when clustering inside HLA-allele-positive subsets. For co-occurrence clustering, repertoires with fewer than 30,000 or more than 120,000 public chains were excluded, along with five repertoires with anomalous nucleotide sharing. The clones in this table, taken by TCRdb from immuneACCESS, are in-frame only. Not every clone is retained; where verified, under half of the shortfall comes from an unresolved V gene, and the cause of the rest is unknown. That table supplies the V and J calls and clone size; D and trimming were determined from the DNA. The sample table records roughly 190,000 clones; around 83% of these occur just once. 10% of the sample belongs to the ten largest clones.

The CDR3 spans 13 residues, from the cysteine through the phenylalanine. Only CDR3 DNA is held: 39 bases, read in frame from base 1. Trimming at the junction amounts to 5 bases on V and 8 bases on J, and the germline ends lie 15 bases apart. As encoded in the germline V gene, CDR1 is MDHEN while CDR2 is SYDVKM. A note on this clone: The clone's antigen remains unknown. Base-call qualities are not available, and no considerably larger clone is one nucleotide away.

The cohort comprised approximately 700 healthy bone marrow donors. At the time of sampling, all cohort members were nominally healthy, though unrecorded immune exposures were likely present. The donor was CMV seropositive and was included in the group of 250 to 300 seropositive cohort members. Every donor gave a peripheral blood sample, and the peripheral blood mononuclear cells from that sample were used for TCR beta sequencing. Genomic DNA was extracted from the blood cell samples with the Qiagen DNeasy Blood Extraction Kit. This receptor was identified in a woman between 45 and 65 years old in good health and CMV-seropositive. The specimen sequenced was PBMCs. Here the chain combines TRBV28 and TRBJ1-2; the D segment could be TRBD1, given 6 matching bases. The nucleotide sequence is given as TGTGCCAGCAGTGAAAACAGGGCAGGAGGCTACACCTTC. It is translated as CASSENRAGGYTF.